The present T cell receptor beta chain was sequenced within a study of early T cells in non-severe SARS-CoV-2 infection. Study-level information: Unsorted whole blood bulk RNA was sequenced, with unpaired chains.

There are 15 residues in the CDR3. The V segment lost 2 bases and the J segment 0 bases; nucleotides outside the gene matches: 4. Germline V gene lookup returns CDR1 GTSNPN and CDR2 SVGIG (reference sequence). This clonotype has only a few counts. Its antigen is not known. The library protocol tagged individual cDNA molecules with unique molecular identifiers. TCRdb redid the calling of the 5' RACE reads with MiXCR, one entry per CDR3 protein. There are approximately 70,000 distinct CDR3 sequences in the sample; roughly an eighth occur only once, and 4.5% to 7% lies in the top ten. Findings of the study overall: Clonotype matching in VDJdb favored anti-spike CD8 responses and did not capture private and CD4 specificities.

The rearrangement uses TRBV30 and TRBJ2-1, with TRBD1 matching 7 bases. Sequenced material: whole blood, taken at baseline. The receptor was isolated from an adult who was a healthcare worker with PCR-confirmed SARS-CoV-2 infection or an uninfected control (not recorded which). CDR3: CAWSQDRPSYNEQFF. The CDR3 bases are TGTGCCTGGAGTCAGGACAGGCCCTCCTACAATGAGCAGTTCTTC.